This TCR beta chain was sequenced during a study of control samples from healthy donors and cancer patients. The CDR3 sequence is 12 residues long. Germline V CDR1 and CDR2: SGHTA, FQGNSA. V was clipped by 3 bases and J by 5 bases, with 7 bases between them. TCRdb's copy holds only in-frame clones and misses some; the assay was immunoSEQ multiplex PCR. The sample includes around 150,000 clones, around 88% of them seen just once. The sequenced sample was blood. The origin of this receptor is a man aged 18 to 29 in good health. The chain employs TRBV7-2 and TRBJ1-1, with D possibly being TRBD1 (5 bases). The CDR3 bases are TGTGCCAGCAGCTTGCGGGGGACTGAAGCTTTCTTT. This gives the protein CASSLRGTEAFF.